Listed below are T cell receptor beta chains from one sample, sequenced in a study of a mutant IDH1 vaccine in newly diagnosed glioma. Produced via immunoSEQ multiplex PCR; TCRdb's table is partial and in-frame only. The sample yields about 64,000 clones, about 85% seen once. These receptors have no known antigen. This material consisted of PBMCs, taken from a glioma patient whose treatment included an IDH1 peptide vaccine. The receptors derive from a young man with glioma. The CDR3 runs from the conserved cysteine through the conserved F or W. D genes are given only for firm matches. Where a row states a size, it is once, few, many or the class of an expanded clone; other rows omit it.

d_call | j_call | v_call | clone_size | cdr3_nt | cdr3_aa
TRBD1 | TRBJ2-1 | TRBV7-2 | . | TGTGCCAGCAGCGCGGGACAGGGTATGGGTGAGCAGTTCTTC | CASSAGQGMGEQFF
. | TRBJ1-6 | TRBV2 | . | TGTGCCAGCAGGGAACCCTCGCATAATTCACCCCTCCACTTT | CASREPSHNSPLHF
TRBD2 | TRBJ2-5 | TRBV14 | once | TGTGCCAGCAGCCAAGGAACGTCTAGCGGGGGGAGCGTGAAGACCCAGTACTTC | CASSQGTSSGGSVKTQYF
. | TRBJ2-2 | TRBV5-1 | . | TGCGCCAGCAGCTTGAGTGAGGGAATAGGAACCGGGGAGCTGTTTTTT | CASSLSEGIGTGELFF
. | TRBJ2-4 | TRBV10-1 | . | TGCGCCAGCAGTGAGTCGTATGCTCTAAACATTCAGTACTTC | CASSESYALNIQYF
. | TRBJ2-7 | TRBV5-6 | . | TGTGCCAGCAGCTTAAGGACACCCCGGTACGAGCAGTACTTC | CASSLRTPRYEQYF
TRBD1 | TRBJ2-1 | TRBV5-1 | . | TGCGCCAGCAGCGACAGGGGCAATGAGCAGTTCTTC | CASSDRGNEQFF
. | TRBJ1-5 | TRBV30 | few | TGTGCCTGGAGTATACAGGGTTCTCAGCCCCAGCATTTT | CAWSIQGSQPQHF
. | TRBJ1-3 | TRBV5-1 | . | TGCGCCAGCAGCTCGGGCTCAGGGTCAGGAAACACCATATATTTT | CASSSGSGSGNTIYF
. | TRBJ2-7 | TRBV27 | medium-sized | TGTGCCAGCAGTTTCTTCGGTGGTGACGAGCAGTACTTC | CASSFFGGDEQYF
. | TRBJ1-1 | TRBV4-1 | . | TGCGCCAGCAGCCAAGATCGAACAGCGAACACTGAAGCTTTCTTT | CASSQDRTANTEAFF
TRBD1 | TRBJ1-4 | TRBV5-4 | . | TGTGCCAGCAGCCGGGGTGGGACAGAGAATGAAAAACTGTTTTTT | CASSRGGTENEKLFF
. | TRBJ2-7 | TRBV21-1 | . | TGTGCCAGCAGCATCCTAAGGACAGGGGGGAACGAGCAGTACTTC | CASSILRTGGNEQYF
TRBD1 | TRBJ1-1 | TRBV7-8 | . | TGTGCCAGCAGAGAACAGGGGCAAGTTGACACTGAAGCTTTCTTT | CASREQGQVDTEAFF
. | TRBJ1-1 | TRBV19 | . | TGTGCCAGTAGTCTATCCGGGACAAGGAACACTGAAGCTTTCTTT | CASSLSGTRNTEAFF
. | TRBJ1-2 | TRBV7-9 | . | TGTGCCAGCAGCCCGGGACATTCTAACTATGGCTACACCTTC | CASSPGHSNYGYTF
. | TRBJ1-2 | TRBV7-2 | . | TGTGCCAGCAGCTTCCGGGACGGCGGGCGCCGAGGGCCCCACTATGGCTACACCTTC | CASSFRDGGRRGPHYGYTF
. | TRBJ2-7 | TRBV6-5 | . | TGTGCCAGCAGTTCCCGTGGCGGGACCTCCTACGAGCAGTACTTC | CASSSRGGTSYEQYF
TRBD1 | TRBJ1-5 | TRBV28 | . | TGTGCCAGCAGTCGACAGGGCGGTATCAGCCCCCAGCATTTT | CASSRQGGISPQHF
. | TRBJ1-2 | TRBV6-1 | few | TGTGCCAGCAGTGCACGGTTCGGAGGTGGCTACACCTTC | CASSARFGGGYTF
. | TRBJ2-4 | TRBV14 | . | TGTGCCAGCAGTAAGGTTTTCGACATTCAGTACTTC | CASSKVFDIQYF
. | TRBJ1-2 | TRBV9 | . | TGTGCCAGCAGCGATAGTAACTATGGCTACACCTTC | CASSDSNYGYTF
. | TRBJ2-1 | TRBV6-5 | . | TGTGCCAGCAGGCCCCGTGGAGCACACAATGAGCAGTTCTTC | CASRPRGAHNEQFF
. | TRBJ2-1 | TRBV7-9 | . | TGTGCCAGCAGAAACGAGCAGGGTTCGTTCTTC | CASRNEQGSFF
. | TRBJ1-2 | TRBV5-8 | once | TGTGCCAGCAGCTTGAACAGAGCCTATGGCTACACCTTC | CASSLNRAYGYTF
. | TRBJ1-5 | TRBV2 | . | TGTGCCAGCAGTGAAGACCCCCGTCAGCCCCAGCATTTT | CASSEDPRQPQHF
TRBD2 | TRBJ2-7 | TRBV18 | . | TGTGCCAGCTCACCAACGGATATATTAGCGGGGCTCCCCTACGAGCAGTACTTC | CASSPTDILAGLPYEQYF
TRBD1 | TRBJ2-7 | TRBV19 | . | TGTGCCAGTAGTGCCGGGACAGGGTCGGATGAGCAGTACTTC | CASSAGTGSDEQYF
. | TRBJ1-5 | TRBV7-9 | . | TGTGCCAGCAGCCCGTCGGGCGGGGATCAGCCCCAGCATTTT | CASSPSGGDQPQHF
TRBD1 | TRBJ1-1 | TRBV6-6 | few | TGTGCCAGCAGTTACTCTTACAGGGGCTCGAACACTGAAGCTTTCTTT | CASSYSYRGSNTEAFF
. | TRBJ2-3 | TRBV5-1 | . | TGCGCCGCGAAGGCGGGGTCCGCCGCGGATACGCAGTATTTT | CAAKAGSAADTQYF
. | TRBJ2-7 | TRBV5-1 | . | TGCGCCAGCAGCTTGGCCGGGGGTAGCTACGAGCAGTACTTC | CASSLAGGSYEQYF
TRBD1 | TRBJ1-6 | TRBV7-8 | . | TGTGCCAGCAGCCAACGGACAGGGGGAATTTCACCCCTCCACTTT | CASSQRTGGISPLHF
. | TRBJ2-7 | TRBV18 | . | TGTGCCAGCTCATTAGGGAACGAGCAGTACTTC | CASSLGNEQYF
TRBD1 | TRBJ1-3 | TRBV6-5 | . | TGTGCCAGCACATCCGGGACAGGGGGTAGAAACACCATATATTTT | CASTSGTGGRNTIYF
TRBD1 | TRBJ1-4 | TRBV15 | . | TGTGCCACCCGGACGGGAGGCGTCTGGACAGGGCCGAATGAAAAACTGTTTTTT | CATRTGGVWTGPNEKLFF
. | TRBJ1-3 | TRBV2 | . | TGTGCCAAAGGACCCCCAGGGGTCGGAAACACCATATATTTT | CAKGPPGVGNTIYF
. | TRBJ1-2 | TRBV4-2 | . | TGTGCCAGCAGCCAAGATATCGCAGGCCGCTATGGCTACACCTTC | CASSQDIAGRYGYTF
TRBD2 | TRBJ2-5 | TRBV7-6 | once | TGTGCCAGCAGCCCATGGACTAGCGGGGGGCCCTTTACAGAGACCCAGTACTTC | CASSPWTSGGPFTETQYF
TRBD1 | TRBJ1-1 | TRBV6-5 | . | TGTGCCAGCAGTTACTCAGGGACAGCGAACACTGAAGCTTTCTTT | CASSYSGTANTEAFF
TRBD1 | TRBJ1-1 | TRBV19 | few | TGTGCCAGTAGTAGGGACAGGGGGCGGAACACTGAAGCTTTCTTT | CASSRDRGRNTEAFF
. | TRBJ1-2 | TRBV2 | few | TGTGCCAGCAGAGCCGATTTCCTACGGCAGGATGGCTACACCTTC | CASRADFLRQDGYTF
TRBD1 | TRBJ2-2 | TRBV5-1 | . | TGCGCCAGCAGCCCAGGACAGGGGCGAACCGGGGAGCTGTTTTTT | CASSPGQGRTGELFF
TRBD2 | TRBJ2-7 | TRBV7-9 | . | TGTGCCAGCAGCTCCCCGAGGCGGGGTGGGGGAGGGGACTACGAGCAGTACTTC | CASSSPRRGGGGDYEQYF
TRBD1 | TRBJ2-5 | TRBV15 | . | TGTGCCACCAGCAGGAAGGGACAGCCCCAAGAGACCCAGTACTTC | CATSRKGQPQETQYF
TRBD2 | TRBJ2-7 | TRBV6-1 | . | TGTGCCAGCAGTGAAACTAGCGGGGGCTACGAGCAGTACTTC | CASSETSGGYEQYF
. | TRBJ1-3 | TRBV28 | . | TGTGCCAGTCTGCTACAGGTTGGAAACACCATATATTTT | CASLLQVGNTIYF
TRBD1 | TRBJ1-2 | TRBV7-8 | . | TGTGCCAGCAGCTTTCCGCTACAGGGGAGTGTATACGGCTACACCTTC | CASSFPLQGSVYGYTF
TRBD1 | TRBJ1-6 | TRBV5-6 | . | TGTGCCAGCAGCCCATTTCCGGACAGGATGAGCTCCTATAATTCACCCCTCCACTTT | CASSPFPDRMSSYNSPLHF
TRBD1 | TRBJ1-5 | TRBV27 | . | TGTGCCAGCAGCCGAAGACGACAGGGAAATATGGATCAGCCCCAGCATTTT | CASSRRRQGNMDQPQHF
. | TRBJ2-7 | TRBV30 | . | TGTGCCTGGGCTTTAGACGCCTCCTACGAGCAGTACTTC | CAWALDASYEQYF
. | TRBJ2-5 | TRBV6-6 | few | TGTGCCAGCAGTTACCCGGGACAATCGCAAGAGACCCAGTACTTC | CASSYPGQSQETQYF